The 22 T cell receptor beta chains given below trace back to one sample, sequenced in a study of OX40 agonist ivuxolimab in advanced cancers. Some clones are missing from TCRdb's copy, which holds only in-frame ones; the method was immunoSEQ multiplex PCR. Here the sample spans 15,000 to 20,000 clones, approximately 78% being singletons. The material sequenced was CD4+ or CD8+ T cells sorted from blood, taken in a trial of the OX40 agonist ivuxolimab. The receptors derive from an adult with an advanced solid tumor such as melanoma, head and neck, liver or kidney cancer.

V usage is TRBV28 and J usage is TRBJ2-1; 7 nucleotides agree with TRBD2. CDR3 length: 16 residues. Germline CDR1 MDHEN, CDR2 SYDVKM. V shed 1 base and J 0 bases; nucleotides not matched to a gene: 3. The CDR3 DNA reads as TGTGCCAGCAGTTTATTGCGGGGGACCTCCTACAATGAGCAGTTCTTC. It yields the protein CASSLLRGTSYNEQFF. Supplemented by reference TRBV28 and TRBJ2-1, the full variable domain reads DVKVTQSSRYLVKRTGEKVFLECVQDMDHENMFWYRQDPGLGLRLIYFSYDVKMKEKGDIPEGYSVSREKKERFSLILESASTNQTSMYLCASSLLRGTSYNEQFFGPGTRLTVL.

The sample holds a few counts of this clone. This sequence joins TRBV27 and TRBJ2-7; no firm D call. Looked up from germline, CDR1 is MNHEY and CDR2 is SMNVEV (reference sequence). Trimming removed 10 bases at V and 3 bases at J, with 10 bases between. The CDR3 is made up of 11 amino acids. The CDR3 here is CATQLGYEQYF. CDR3 in DNA: TGTGCCACCCAGTTGGGCTACGAGCAGTACTTC.

This chain joins TRBV4-1 and TRBJ2-7; the match to TRBD2 covers 11 bases. The J segment lost 2 bases and the V segment lost 1 base, leaving 1 base of the junction unmatched. Per the germline V gene, CDR1 is MGHRA and CDR2 is YSYEKL. This CDR3 has 15 amino acids. The CDR3 bases are TGCGCCAGCAGCCAAGGACTAGCGGGGCCCTACGAGCAGTACTTC. It translates to CASSQGLAGPYEQYF.

The V gene is TRBV6-4, the J gene TRBJ2-3; 8 bases line up with TRBD2. With V trimmed by 2 bases and J by 3 bases, 7 bases remained unmatched. The CDR3 consists of 16 residues. Germline V gene lookup returns CDR1 MRHNA and CDR2 SNTAGT. The CDR3 DNA follows: TGTGCCAGCAGTGACCGTAGCGGGACGGGGACAGATACGCAGTATTTT. It codes for CASSDRSGTGTDTQYF.

The rearrangement joins TRBV7-2 to TRBJ2-1, with 9 nucleotides matching TRBD2. The CDR3 extends over 16 amino acids. Germline assignment: CDR1 SGHTA and CDR2 FQGNSA. With 1 base clipped from V and 4 bases from J, the junction kept 5 bases outside the gene matches. CDR3 sequence: CASSLVLAGGYNEQFF. CDR3 nucleotides: TGTGCCAGCAGCTTAGTTCTGGCGGGGGGGTACAATGAGCAGTTCTTC.

The gene calls are TRBV27 and TRBJ1-4, with a weak D call TRBD1 (5 bases). This CDR3 has 14 amino acids. CDR1 is MNHEY and CDR2 is SMNVEV in the germline V gene (reference sequence). The V gene lost 5 bases and the J gene lost 7 bases, with 14 bases spanning the gap. CDR3 sequence reads: CASSIGGLLEKLFF. The CDR3 DNA follows: TGTGCCAGCAGTATCGGGGGTTTGCTTGAAAAACTGTTTTTT.

The chain is built from TRBV27 and TRBJ2-7; D gene ambiguous. Germline V gene data show CDR1 as MNHEY and CDR2 as SMNVEV (reference sequence). Deletions cut 0 bases from V and 5 bases from J, with 8 bases between. This CDR3 has 13 residues. The CDR3 loop reads CASSLSIRNEQYF. CDR3 DNA: TGTGCCAGCAGTTTATCGATCCGTAACGAGCAGTACTTC.

The chain joins TRBV20-1 to TRBJ2-2; the D is unclear. The CDR3 has 11 amino acids. Trimming removed 6 bases at V and 5 bases at J, with 7 bases between. Per germline, CDR1 DFQATT and CDR2 SNEGSKA (reference sequence). CDR3: CSAPLTGELFF. Here the CDR3 DNA reads TGCAGTGCACCCCTGACCGGGGAGCTGTTTTTT.

The chain links TRBV9 to TRBJ2-5, with 7 bases lining up with TRBD1. This CDR3 is 13 amino acids long. The germline gives CDR1 SGDLS, CDR2 YYNGEE. V was pared by 4 bases and J by 5 bases, with 5 bases of the junction left unmatched. The CDR3 here is CASSTLTGETQYF. The CDR3 nucleotides are TGTGCCAGCAGCACCTTGACAGGGGAGACCCAGTACTTC.

The chain joins TRBV6-5 to TRBJ1-1; no firm D call. The CDR3 loop spans 13 amino acids. Germline loops: CDR1 MNHEY, CDR2 SVGAGI. Deletions cut 6 bases from V and 2 bases from J, with 10 bases between. CDR3 loop: CASSLWINTEAFF. The CDR3 DNA follows: TGTGCCAGCAGCCTGTGGATCAACACTGAAGCTTTCTTT.

The chain couples TRBV13 to TRBJ1-1, with D unresolved. The CDR3 runs 14 residues. The germline V gene has CDR1 PRHDT and CDR2 FYEKMQ (reference sequence). V gave up 5 bases and J gave up 0 bases, with 10 bases separating them. CDR3 loop: CASSGWVLNTEAFF. The CDR3 DNA reads TGTGCCAGCAGCGGATGGGTTTTGAACACTGAAGCTTTCTTT.

This rearrangement joins TRBV7-3 to TRBJ2-2, with D unclear. Germline V gene data show CDR1 as SGHTA and CDR2 as FQGTGA. CDR3 length: 12 residues. Trimming took off 5 bases at V and 7 bases at J, with 8 bases between the two ends. Here the CDR3 reads CASSTFGGELFF. The CDR3 DNA sequence: TGTGCCAGCAGCACCTTCGGCGGGGAGCTGTTTTTT.

The chain recombines TRBV10-2 with TRBJ2-1; possible D gene TRBD2, 6 bases. The V gene's germline CDR1 is WSHSY and CDR2 SAAADI. The V gene lost 1 base and the J gene lost 7 bases, with 20 bases spanning the gap. The CDR3 is made up of 17 amino acids. In DNA form, the CDR3 reads TGCGCCAGCAGTGAGTTCTTACCTGCCGGGACTGAGAATGAGCAGTTCTTC. It translates to CASSEFLPAGTENEQFF.

This chain connects TRBV4-3 to TRBJ2-7; D ambiguous. The V end was cut by 0 bases, the J end by 3 bases, with 12 bases between. CDR1 is LGHNA and CDR2 is YSLEER in the germline V gene. The CDR3 contains 15 residues. As DNA, the CDR3 is TGCGCCAGCAGCCAAGATCCTGGCGGTAACTACGAGCAGTACTTC. This translates into CASSQDPGGNYEQYF.

To note about this clone: A much larger clone differs by one base, so this may be a read error. This rearrangement joins TRBV4-2 to TRBJ2-5; D not resolved. Germline V lookup: CDR1 LGHNA, CDR2 YNFKEQ. There are 14 residues in the CDR3. V was pared by 1 base and J by 7 bases, with 13 bases between. Here the CDR3 DNA reads TGTGCCAGCAGCCAAGGCGGAAGAGGCGGGACCCAGTACTTC. The encoded protein is CASSQGGRGGTQYF.

This clone came up a few times. This chain links TRBV11-2 with TRBJ2-7; TRBD1 aligns across 7 bases. The CDR3 is 15 amino acids. V lost 3 bases, J lost 4 bases, and 9 bases stayed unmatched. Germline-derived CDR1 and CDR2 are SGHAT and FQNNGV. CDR3 in DNA: TGTGCCAGCAGCTTCTCAGGGGGACACCCTTACGAGCAGTACTTC. Amino acid sequence: CASSFSGGHPYEQYF.

J is TRBJ1-1 and V is TRBV28; weak D call: TRBD1 (6 bases). The V gene lost 7 bases and the J gene lost 4 bases, with 19 bases spanning the gap. Germline V gene lookup returns CDR1 MDHEN and CDR2 SYDVKM. The CDR3 sequence is 15 residues long. Here the CDR3 reads CASTLGGARGTEAFF. The CDR3 region has the DNA TGTGCCAGCACCCTGGGGGGGGCGCGTGGCACTGAAGCTTTCTTT. Full variable domain (rest looked up from reference TRBV28 and TRBJ1-1): DVKVTQSSRYLVKRTGEKVFLECVQDMDHENMFWYRQDPGLGLRLIYFSYDVKMKEKGDIPEGYSVSREKKERFSLILESASTNQTSMYLCASTLGGARGTEAFFGQGTRLTVV.

The V and J genes are TRBV7-2 and TRBJ1-2, with D unclear. Trimming took off 4 bases at V and 6 bases at J, with 9 bases between the two ends. From germline, CDR1 is SGHTA and CDR2 FQGNSA. This CDR3 spans 12 amino acids. The CDR3 is CASSSGLHGYTF. In nucleotides, the CDR3 is TGTGCCAGCAGCTCCGGACTCCATGGCTACACCTTC.

The chain is built from TRBV11-2 and TRBJ1-5, with 8 bases matching TRBD1. The CDR3 covers 15 residues. The germline V gene encodes CDR1 SGHAT and CDR2 FQNNGV. Losses at the gene ends were 4 bases for V and 7 bases for J; bases not matched to a gene: 9. CDR3 sequence reads: CASSSSDRVGQPQHF. In DNA, the CDR3 is TGTGCCAGCAGCTCCTCGGACAGGGTAGGACAGCCCCAGCATTTT. The full variable domain, rest sourced from reference TRBV11-2 and TRBJ1-5, is EAGVAQSPRYKIIEKRQSVAFWCNPISGHATLYWYQQILGQGPKLLIQFQNNGVVDDSQLPKDRFSAERLKGVDSTLKIQPAKLEDSAVYLCASSSSDRVGQPQHFGDGTRLSIL.

This rearrangement joins TRBV4-1 to TRBJ2-7, with D uncertain. The V gene lost 1 base and the J gene lost 0 bases, with 7 bases spanning the gap. Germline CDR1 MGHRA, CDR2 YSYEKL. This CDR3 comprises 14 residues. CDR3 sequence reads: CASSQGGLSYEQYF. The CDR3 DNA reads as TGCGCCAGCAGCCAAGGTGGTCTCTCCTACGAGCAGTACTTC.

The rearrangement joins TRBV27 to TRBJ1-6, with no clear D. The CDR3 covers 15 residues. Germline loops: CDR1 MNHEY, CDR2 SMNVEV (reference sequence). The V end was cut by 2 bases, the J end by 8 bases, with 13 bases between. CDR3 loop: CASSLGVARDSPLHF. In DNA form, the CDR3 reads TGTGCCAGCAGTTTAGGGGTTGCGAGGGATTCACCCCTCCACTTT.

This chain joins TRBV27 and TRBJ2-7; 7 nucleotides line up with TRBD1. The V and J ends lost 0 bases and 7 bases, in that order; junction bases with no gene match: 12. Germline V gene data show CDR1 as MNHEY and CDR2 as SMNVEV (reference sequence). The CDR3 covers 16 residues. The CDR3 reads CASSLSSRQGVWEQYF. As DNA, the CDR3 is TGTGCCAGCAGTTTATCGAGTAGGCAGGGGGTATGGGAGCAGTACTTC.